A single sample is the source of the 23 T cell receptor beta chains below, sequenced in a study of OX40 agonist ivuxolimab in advanced cancers. Here immunoSEQ multiplex PCR was the method, and the copy in TCRdb shows in-frame clones only, minus some. The sample yields tens of thousands of clones, 84% seen once. The sequencing here drew on CD4+ or CD8+ T cells sorted from blood, taken in a trial of the OX40 agonist ivuxolimab. These receptors all come from an adult with an advanced solid tumor such as melanoma, head and neck, liver or kidney cancer.

This chain joins TRBV28 and TRBJ2-5; D is uncertain. The CDR3 is made up of 13 amino acids. V lost 6 bases, J lost 5 bases, and 13 bases lay in between. From germline, CDR1 is MDHEN and CDR2 SYDVKM. Written as DNA, the CDR3 is TGTGCCAGCAGCCCTGACATTGGGGAGACCCAGTACTTC. Encoded protein: CASSPDIGETQYF.

CDR3 protein: CASSPTGYGYTF. The CDR3 DNA reads TGCGCCAGCAGTCCGACGGGCTATGGCTACACCTTC. The rearrangement uses TRBV5-1 and TRBJ1-2; D call uncertain. The V end lost 5 bases, the J end lost 4 bases, and 9 bases lay between the germline ends. The germline V gene has CDR1 SGHRS and CDR2 YFSETQ. The CDR3 sequence is 12 residues long.

The CDR3 region has the DNA TGTGCCAGCAGAGCGGGAGCGAACAATGAGCAGTTCTTC. Protein: CASRAGANNEQFF. This chain uses TRBV28 with TRBJ2-1; 8 nucleotides line up with TRBD2. V gave up 6 bases and J gave up 5 bases; unmatched junction bases: 3. Germline CDR1 reads MDHEN; CDR2 reads SYDVKM. This CDR3 is built from 13 residues.

V gene TRBV9 combines with J gene TRBJ2-1; D might be TRBD2 (6 bases). The V gene's germline CDR1 is SGDLS and CDR2 YYNGEE. V shed 2 bases and J shed 7 bases, with 22 bases lying between them. The CDR3 is made up of 17 amino acids. Here the CDR3 reads CASSVEPREYGGNEQFF. The CDR3 coding sequence is TGTGCCAGCAGCGTGGAACCCAGGGAGTACGGGGGAAATGAGCAGTTCTTC.

This chain uses TRBV4-1 with TRBJ2-5; D possibly uses TRBD1 or TRBD2 (5 bases each). The CDR3 extends over 13 amino acids. The V gene lost 5 bases and the J gene lost 3 bases, with 10 bases spanning the gap. The germline gives CDR1 MGHRA, CDR2 YSYEKL. The CDR3 loop is CASSTGAEETQYF. CDR3 nucleotides: TGCGCCAGCAGCACCGGGGCAGAAGAGACCCAGTACTTC.

The CDR3 DNA follows: TGTGCCAGCAGCTCCCCGTTAGGGGAAACTGAAGCTTTCTTT. Residues: CASSSPLGETEAFF. The rearrangement links TRBV7-9 to TRBJ1-1; perhaps TRBD1 as D (5 bases). Germline CDR1 is SEHNR and CDR2 is FQNEAQ (reference sequence). Between the trimmed V and J ends, which lost 4 bases and 5 bases, there was a span of 14 bases. This CDR3 is 14 amino acids long.

The chain combines TRBV5-1 with TRBJ2-3; 7 nucleotides agree with TRBD2. This CDR3 contains 16 residues. Germline CDR1 SGHRS, CDR2 YFSETQ. With 0 bases clipped from V and 0 bases from J, the junction kept 4 bases outside the gene matches. The CDR3 sequence: CASSLATSASTDTQYF. In nucleotides, the CDR3 is TGCGCCAGCAGCTTGGCTACTAGCGCGAGCACAGATACGCAGTATTTT. The whole variable domain, remainder taken from reference TRBV5-1 and TRBJ2-3, is KAGVTQTPRYLIKTRGQQVTLSCSPISGHRSVSWYQQTPGQGLQFLFEYFSETQRNKGNFPGRFSGRQFSNSRSEMNVSTLELGDSALYLCASSLATSASTDTQYFGPGTRLTVL.

DNA of the CDR3: TGTGCCAGCAGCCGAGCGGGGGTCGTAGCCAAAAACATTCAGTACTTC. Amino acid sequence: CASSRAGVVAKNIQYF. The rearrangement joins TRBV7-9 to TRBJ2-4; TRBD2 matches at 8 bases. Trimming took 5 bases from V and 0 from J; bases not matched to a gene: 6. The germline V gene encodes CDR1 SEHNR and CDR2 FQNEAQ (reference sequence). This CDR3 is built from 16 residues.

The rearrangement links TRBV30 to TRBJ2-5; possibly TRBD2 for D (6 bases). In germline, CDR1 is GTSNPN, CDR2 SVGIG (reference sequence). Trimming stripped 6 bases from V and 1 base from J, with 15 bases between. The CDR3 is made up of 14 amino acids. CDR3 DNA: TGTGCCTGCTATAGAGGGGACTTCCAAGAGACCCAGTACTTC. It codes for CACYRGDFQETQYF.

This chain joins TRBV14 and TRBJ2-7, with unresolved D. The CDR3 runs 11 residues. The germline V gene encodes CDR1 SGHDN and CDR2 FVKESK. V gave up 6 bases and J gave up 4 bases, with 7 bases separating them. CDR3 amino acids: CASSQTYEQYF. For the CDR3, the DNA is TGTGCCAGCAGTCAGACATACGAGCAGTACTTC.

CDR3 coding DNA: TGTGCCAGCAGTCCCTGGGGACTGTCCTCCTACGAGCAGTACTTC. It codes for CASSPWGLSSYEQYF. The gene calls are TRBV6-1 and TRBJ2-7; D is possibly TRBD2 (6 bases). This CDR3 has 15 residues. Between the trimmed V and J ends, which lost 5 bases and 0 bases, there was a span of 14 bases. Germline CDR1 MNHNS, CDR2 SASEGT.

The chain carries TRBV9 and TRBJ2-1, with 11 nucleotides matching TRBD1. There are 17 residues in the CDR3. Germline CDR1 SGDLS, CDR2 YYNGEE. With V trimmed by 0 bases and J by 8 bases, 10 bases remained unmatched. The CDR3 DNA is TGTGCCAGCAGCGTAGACCCCGGGACAGGGGGTAGAGATGAGCAGTTCTTC. Residues: CASSVDPGTGGRDEQFF.

The chain joins TRBV7-6 to TRBJ2-1, with D perhaps TRBD2 (5 bases). Deletions cut 5 bases from V and 0 bases from J, with 11 bases between. This CDR3 comprises 15 residues. Germline-derived CDR1 and CDR2 are SGHVS and FNYEAQ. The CDR3 loop is CASSLLGSSYNEQFF. The CDR3, as DNA: TGTGCCAGCAGCCTTTTGGGGAGCTCCTACAATGAGCAGTTCTTC. Full variable domain (outside the CDR3, taken from reference TRBV7-6 and TRBJ2-1): GAGVSQSPRYKVTKRGQDVALRCDPISGHVSLYWYRQALGQGPEFLTYFNYEAQQDKSGLPNDRFSAERPEGSISTLTIQRTEQRDSAMYRCASSLLGSSYNEQFFGPGTRLTVL.

Only one count was recorded for this clone. The rearrangement joins TRBV5-6 to TRBJ1-2; 8 bases fit TRBD1. V lost 0 bases, J lost 4 bases, and 5 bases stayed unmatched. The CDR3 consists of 15 residues. Germline V CDR1 and CDR2: SGHDT, YYEEEE. CDR3 DNA sequence: TGTGCCAGCAGCTTGGCCAGGACAGGGACCTATGGCTACACCTTC. Protein sequence: CASSLARTGTYGYTF.

By share, this clone ranks as medium-sized. CDR3: CASSHGTSAHYEQYF. CDR3 bases: TGTGCCAGCAGCCATGGGACTAGCGCGCATTACGAGCAGTACTTC. The V gene is TRBV16, the J gene TRBJ2-7, with 10 bases identical to TRBD2. Germline CDR1 reads KGHSY; CDR2 reads FQNENV. CDR3 length: 15 residues. Trimming at V came to 3 bases and at J to 4 bases, leaving 6 bases not matched to a gene.

In its sample, this clone was seen once. The chain links TRBV7-8 to TRBJ1-3; D gene unclear. The CDR3 consists of 16 residues. The V gene's germline CDR1 is SGHVS and CDR2 FQNEAQ. V was clipped by 0 bases and J by 2 bases, with 11 bases between them. The CDR3 spells CASSLAIGGTGNTIYF. CDR3 sequence (DNA): TGTGCCAGCAGCTTAGCAATCGGCGGCACTGGAAACACCATATATTTT.

This clone was found a few times. The chain employs TRBV5-4 and TRBJ2-3; the match to TRBD1 covers 8 bases. This CDR3 is built from 16 residues. J was trimmed by 3 bases and V by 4 bases; bases with no gene match: 10. CDR1 is SGHNT and CDR2 is YYREEE in the germline V gene (reference sequence). CDR3 region: CASSLLGDRLTDTQYF. For the CDR3, the DNA is TGTGCCAGCAGCCTGTTGGGGGACAGGTTGACAGATACGCAGTATTTT.

The chain is built from TRBV7-9 and TRBJ2-4; perhaps TRBD2 as D (6 bases). V lost 6 bases and J 3 bases, leaving 15 bases between the germline ends. CDR3 length: 15 amino acids. CDR1 and CDR2 (germline): SEHNR, FQNEAQ (reference sequence). CDR3 protein: CASSHPPGGKNIQYF. CDR3 nucleotides: TGTGCCAGCAGTCATCCTCCCGGGGGCAAAAACATTCAGTACTTC.

The rearrangement joins TRBV5-4 to TRBJ2-3, with 11 bases identical to TRBD2. The CDR3 contains 19 residues. J was trimmed by 1 base and V by 4 bases; bases with no gene match: 14. CDR1 is SGHNT, CDR2 YYREEE, per germline (reference sequence). For the CDR3, the DNA is TGTGCCAGCAGCAGGGAACCTCTAGCGGGGGGAGGGGGCACAGATACGCAGTATTTT. This codes for CASSREPLAGGGGTDTQYF.

V and J are TRBV18 and TRBJ1-1; D is possibly TRBD1 (5 bases). Germline CDR1 is KGHSH and CDR2 is LQKENI. Trimming took off 3 bases at V and 3 bases at J, with 5 bases between the two ends. This CDR3 is 12 amino acids long. The CDR3 DNA sequence: TGTGCCAGCTCACCGACAGACACTGAAGCTTTCTTT. This sequence encodes CASSPTDTEAFF.

The chain couples TRBV7-8 to TRBJ2-7, with D perhaps matching TRBD1 (5 bases). V was clipped by 1 base and J by 3 bases, with 7 bases between them. CDR3 size: 13 residues. The germline gives CDR1 SGHVS, CDR2 FQNEAQ. The DNA of the CDR3 is TGTGCCAGCAGCTTAGGGACAAACTACGAGCAGTACTTC. Amino acid sequence: CASSLGTNYEQYF.

The chain recombines TRBV7-9 with TRBJ2-2; D remains unclear. Trimming removed 3 bases from V and 0 bases from J, with 8 bases in between. Germline CDR1 and CDR2: SEHNR and FQNEAQ (reference sequence). The CDR3 contains 15 residues. CDR3 residues: CASSLDATNTGELFF. CDR3 nucleotides: TGTGCCAGCAGCTTGGACGCTACGAACACCGGGGAGCTGTTTTTT.

The rearrangement joins TRBV18 to TRBJ2-3; 8 bases agree with TRBD2. The CDR3 is 15 residues long. The V segment lost 5 bases and the J segment 6 bases; nucleotides outside the gene matches: 10. Germline CDR1 KGHSH, CDR2 LQKENI. The DNA of the CDR3 is TGTGCCAGCTCAGGGGCGGGAGGCCCCGGGGATACGCAGTATTTT. Protein: CASSGAGGPGDTQYF.